This T cell receptor beta chain was captured by sequencing in a study of OX40 agonist ivuxolimab in advanced cancers. Study summary: Partial responses were achieved by three patients: one hepatocellular carcinoma, two cutaneous melanoma.

Germline lookup yields CDR1 SGHTA and CDR2 FQGNSA. The germline V and J ends were trimmed by 6 bases and 2 bases, with 4 bases remaining between them. The CDR3 totals 11 residues. The study's findings and limits: In the 0.1-3.0 mg/kg groups, partial responders showed among the lowest expansion. Both CD4+ and CD8+ T cell populations in blood had undergone clonal expansion by week 6 at 0.1 to 3.0 mg/kg.

To note about this clone: The antigen remains unidentified.

The protocol was immunoSEQ multiplex PCR, while the TCRdb copy is restricted to in-frame clones and leaves out a portion. Here the sample spans more than 100,000 clones, 85% to 95% being singletons. Source: CD4+ or CD8+ T cells sorted from blood, taken in a trial of the OX40 agonist ivuxolimab. The chain recombines TRBV7-2 with TRBJ2-5; no definite D call. The TCR comes from an adult with an advanced solid tumor such as melanoma, head and neck, liver or kidney cancer. CDR3 sequence: CASSYQETQYF. The CDR3 coding sequence is TGTGCCAGCAGTTATCAAGAGACCCAGTACTTC.